Following are 2 T cell receptor beta chains from one sample sequenced in a study of blood T cell repertoires in COVID-19. TCRdb's copy holds only in-frame clones and misses some; the assay was immunoSEQ multiplex PCR. The sample has under 300,000 clones; 80% to 85% are singletons. The sequencing sample was made of PBMCs or T cells enriched from blood (not recorded which). The receptors shown here come from a man aged 50-60 years who had recovered from COVID-19.

The chain employs TRBV6-2 or TRBV6-3 and TRBJ2-3; the D gene is possibly TRBD1 (6 bases). V was pared by 3 bases and J by 13 bases, with 11 bases between. CDR1 and CDR2 from the germline V gene are MNHEY and SVGEGT. The CDR3 covers 11 residues. In DNA, the CDR3 is TGTGCCAGCAGTTATGGGGCAGGGGAGTATTTT. It yields the protein CASSYGAGEYF.

The chain is built from TRBV6-1 and TRBJ2-1, with 9 bases aligning to TRBD1. Germline lookup yields CDR1 MNHNS and CDR2 SASEGT. There are 17 residues in the CDR3. Trimming at V came to 0 bases and at J to 3 bases, leaving 6 bases not matched to a gene. This CDR3 is CASSEAPQGAIYNEQFF. CDR3 nucleotide sequence: TGTGCCAGCAGTGAAGCTCCACAGGGGGCGATCTACAATGAGCAGTTCTTC.